The clone carrying this T cell receptor (beta chain) was detected many times. Its antigen is not known. The data were taken from a study of glioma-infiltrating T cells. Regarding the study as a whole: Very few CDR3 sequences were shared between tissue and blood. Non-neoplastic patients had below-expected tissue-blood divergence, while all gliomas exceeded expectation.

The iRepertoire nested amplicon-rescue multiplex PCR amplified TCR alpha and beta CDR3s from RNA. Input was 100-400 ng of tissue mRNA or PBMC total RNA. MiXCR was run by TCRdb on the multiplex PCR reads, yielding one entry per CDR3 protein. The sample has some 180,000 distinct CDR3 sequences, more than 25% seen once. The CDR3 consists of 12 residues. Germline CDR1 is MNHEY and CDR2 is SVGEGT. V dropped 6 bases and J dropped 7 bases, with 12 bases sitting between them. The sequence was collected from a human donor with low-grade glioma or glioblastoma, undergoing nonglioma brain surgery, or in good health (not recorded which). What was sequenced was glioma tissue, nonneoplastic brain tissue, or PBMCs (not recorded which). The rearrangement joins TRBV6-2 or TRBV6-3 to TRBJ1-2; D is perhaps TRBD1 (6 bases). The CDR3, as DNA: TGTGCCAGCAGGTACAGGGAAGCTGGCTACACCTTC. It specifies CASRYREAGYTF.